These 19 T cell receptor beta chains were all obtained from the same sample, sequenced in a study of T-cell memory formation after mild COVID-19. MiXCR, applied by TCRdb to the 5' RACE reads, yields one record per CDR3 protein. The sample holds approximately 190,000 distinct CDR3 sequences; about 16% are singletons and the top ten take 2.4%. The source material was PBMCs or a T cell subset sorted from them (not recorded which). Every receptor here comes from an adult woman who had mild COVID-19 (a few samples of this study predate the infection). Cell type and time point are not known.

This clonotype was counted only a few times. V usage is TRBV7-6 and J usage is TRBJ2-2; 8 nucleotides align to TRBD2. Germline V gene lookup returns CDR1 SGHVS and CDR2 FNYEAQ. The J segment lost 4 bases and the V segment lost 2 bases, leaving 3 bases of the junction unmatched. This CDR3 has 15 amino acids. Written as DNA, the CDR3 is TGTGCCAGCAGCTTATTTCGGGGGGGCACCGGGGAGCTGTTTTTT. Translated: CASSLFRGGTGELFF.

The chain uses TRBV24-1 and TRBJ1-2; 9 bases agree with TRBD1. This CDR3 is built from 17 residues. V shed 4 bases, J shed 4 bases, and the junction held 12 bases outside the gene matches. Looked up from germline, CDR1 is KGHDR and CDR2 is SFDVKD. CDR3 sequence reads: CATSESTGTGFGYGYTF. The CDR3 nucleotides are TGTGCCACCAGTGAGTCGACCGGGACAGGGTTCGGCTATGGCTACACCTTC.

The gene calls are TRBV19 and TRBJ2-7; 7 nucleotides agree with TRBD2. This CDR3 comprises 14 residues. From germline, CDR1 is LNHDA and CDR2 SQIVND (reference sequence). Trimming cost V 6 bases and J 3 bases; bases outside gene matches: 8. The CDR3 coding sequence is TGTGCCAGTAGAGCGGCGGGAGCCCTCTACGAGCAGTACTTC. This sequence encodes CASRAAGALYEQYF. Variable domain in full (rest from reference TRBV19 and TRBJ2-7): DGGITQSPKYLFRKEGQNVTLSCEQNLNHDAMYWYRQDPGQGLRLIYYSQIVNDFQKGDIAEGYSVSREKKESFPLTVTSAQKNPTAFYLCASRAAGALYEQYFGPGTRLTVT.

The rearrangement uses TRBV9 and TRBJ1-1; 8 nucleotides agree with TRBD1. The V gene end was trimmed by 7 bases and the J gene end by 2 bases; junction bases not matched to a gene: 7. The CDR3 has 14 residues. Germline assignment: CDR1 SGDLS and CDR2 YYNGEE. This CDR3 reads CASRAQGANTEAFF. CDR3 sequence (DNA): TGTGCCAGCCGAGCCCAGGGGGCAAACACTGAAGCTTTCTTT.

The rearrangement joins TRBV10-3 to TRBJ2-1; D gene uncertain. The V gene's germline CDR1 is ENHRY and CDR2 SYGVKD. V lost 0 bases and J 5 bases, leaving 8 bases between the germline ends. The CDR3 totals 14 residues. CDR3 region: CAISESTLNNEQFF. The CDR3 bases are TGTGCCATCAGTGAGTCGACACTGAACAATGAGCAGTTCTTC.

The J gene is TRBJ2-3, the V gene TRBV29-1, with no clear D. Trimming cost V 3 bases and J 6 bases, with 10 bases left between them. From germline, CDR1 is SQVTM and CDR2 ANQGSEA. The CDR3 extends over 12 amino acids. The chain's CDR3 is CSVDQARDTQYF. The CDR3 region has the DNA TGCAGCGTTGATCAGGCACGGGATACGCAGTATTTT.

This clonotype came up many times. Here the CDR3 DNA reads TGTGCCAGCACCCTAGCGGGGGGGCCGGTAGATACGCAGTATTTT. Its protein product is CASTLAGGPVDTQYF. The gene calls are TRBV7-3 and TRBJ2-3, with TRBD2 matching 12 bases. V shed 7 bases, J shed 5 bases, and the junction held 7 bases outside the gene matches. Per germline, CDR1 SGHTA and CDR2 FQGTGA. The CDR3 is made up of 15 amino acids.

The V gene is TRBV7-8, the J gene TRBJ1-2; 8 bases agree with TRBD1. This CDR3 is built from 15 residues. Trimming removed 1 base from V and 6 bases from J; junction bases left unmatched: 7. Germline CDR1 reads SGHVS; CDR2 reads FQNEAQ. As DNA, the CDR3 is TGTGCCAGCAGCTTAGTGGGCAGGGGGCCCGATGGCTACACCTTC. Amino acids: CASSLVGRGPDGYTF.

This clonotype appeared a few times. CDR3 DNA sequence: TGTGCCAGCAGCTTCGGAGTTCACACTGAAGCTTTCTTT. Its protein is CASSFGVHTEAFF. The genes are TRBV7-6 and TRBJ1-1; D not certain. Trimming removed 3 bases at V and 3 bases at J, with 8 bases between. The CDR3 is 13 residues long. Looked up from germline, CDR1 is SGHVS and CDR2 is FNYEAQ.

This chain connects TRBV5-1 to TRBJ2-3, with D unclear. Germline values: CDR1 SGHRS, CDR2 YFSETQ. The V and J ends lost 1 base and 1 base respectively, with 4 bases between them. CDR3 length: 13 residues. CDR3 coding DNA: TGCGCCAGCAGCTTGTCCCGCACAGATACGCAGTATTTT. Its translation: CASSLSRTDTQYF. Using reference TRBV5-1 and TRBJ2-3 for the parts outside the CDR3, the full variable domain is KAGVTQTPRYLIKTRGQQVTLSCSPISGHRSVSWYQQTPGQGLQFLFEYFSETQRNKGNFPGRFSGRQFSNSRSEMNVSTLELGDSALYLCASSLSRTDTQYFGPGTRLTVL.

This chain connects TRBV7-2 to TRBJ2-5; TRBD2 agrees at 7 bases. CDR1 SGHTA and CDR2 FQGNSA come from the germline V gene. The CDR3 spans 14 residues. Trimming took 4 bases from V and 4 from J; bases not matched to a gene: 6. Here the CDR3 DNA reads TGTGCCAGCAGCTGGGGCGGGGGTGGAGAGACCCAGTACTTC. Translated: CASSWGGGGETQYF.

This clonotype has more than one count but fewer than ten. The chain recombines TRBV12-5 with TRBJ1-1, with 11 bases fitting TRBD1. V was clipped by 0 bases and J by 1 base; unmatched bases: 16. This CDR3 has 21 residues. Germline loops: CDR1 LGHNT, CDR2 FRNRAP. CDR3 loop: CASGLVRKGQGDDGGNTEAFF. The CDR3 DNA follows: TGTGCTAGTGGTTTGGTACGAAAGGGACAGGGGGACGACGGAGGGAACACTGAAGCTTTCTTT.

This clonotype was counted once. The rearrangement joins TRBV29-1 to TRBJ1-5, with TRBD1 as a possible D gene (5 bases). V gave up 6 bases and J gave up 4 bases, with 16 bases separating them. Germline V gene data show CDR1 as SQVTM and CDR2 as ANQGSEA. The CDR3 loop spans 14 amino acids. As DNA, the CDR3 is TGCAGCGTCCCACGCACAGGCCCTAATCAGCCCCAGCATTTT. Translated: CSVPRTGPNQPQHF.

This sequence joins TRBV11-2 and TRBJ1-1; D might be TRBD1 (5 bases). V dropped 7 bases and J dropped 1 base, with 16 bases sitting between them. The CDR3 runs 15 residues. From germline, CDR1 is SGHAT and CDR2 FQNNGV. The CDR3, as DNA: TGTGCCAGCAACCTCCTGCGGGGGTCGAACACTGAAGCTTTCTTT. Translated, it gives CASNLLRGSNTEAFF.

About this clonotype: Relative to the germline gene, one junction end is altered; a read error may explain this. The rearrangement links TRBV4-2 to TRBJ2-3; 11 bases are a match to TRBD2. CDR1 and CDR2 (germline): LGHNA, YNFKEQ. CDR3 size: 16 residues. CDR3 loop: CASSQVTSGSQDTLYF. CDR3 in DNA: TGTGCCAGCAGCCAAGTAACTAGCGGGAGTCAAGATACGCTGTATTTT.

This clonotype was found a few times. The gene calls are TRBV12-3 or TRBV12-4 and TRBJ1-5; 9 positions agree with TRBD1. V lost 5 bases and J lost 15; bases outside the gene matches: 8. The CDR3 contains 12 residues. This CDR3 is CASSVNRGLGHF. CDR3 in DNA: TGTGCCAGCAGTGTTAACAGGGGGCTCGGGCATTTT.

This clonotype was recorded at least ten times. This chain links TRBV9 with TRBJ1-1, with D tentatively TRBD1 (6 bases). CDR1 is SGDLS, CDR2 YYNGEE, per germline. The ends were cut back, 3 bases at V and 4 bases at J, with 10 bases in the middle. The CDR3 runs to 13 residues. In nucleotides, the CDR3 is TGTGCCAGCAGCGGACTACAGGGCACTGAAGCTTTCTTT. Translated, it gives CASSGLQGTEAFF.

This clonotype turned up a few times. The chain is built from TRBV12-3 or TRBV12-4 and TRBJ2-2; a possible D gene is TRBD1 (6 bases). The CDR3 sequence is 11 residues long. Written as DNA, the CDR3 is TGTGCGGACAGCTACACCGGGGAGCTGTTTTTT. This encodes CADSYTGELFF.

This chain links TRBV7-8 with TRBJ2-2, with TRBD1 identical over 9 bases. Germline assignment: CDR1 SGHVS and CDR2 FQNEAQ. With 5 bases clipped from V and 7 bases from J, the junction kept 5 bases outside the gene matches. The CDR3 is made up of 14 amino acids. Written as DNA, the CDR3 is TGTGCCAGCAGCCGAGGGACAGGGTTCGGGGAGCTGTTTTTT. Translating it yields CASSRGTGFGELFF.